Presented here are 15 T cell receptor beta chains from one specimen sequenced in a study of T-cell reconstitution after alpha-beta-depleted transplantation in children. Unique molecular identifiers were used in preparing the TCRbeta library. TCRdb recomputed calls from the PCR reads with MiXCR, one row per CDR3 protein. The data contain 440,000 or so distinct CDR3 sequences, over 40% of them singletons. The source was PBMCs, collected before TCRalphabeta/CD19-depleted stem cell transplant. Receptors were obtained from a girl aged 2 to 9 with aplastic anemia, due to receive a stem cell transplant.

This clonotype was recorded a few times. The chain links TRBV7-8 to TRBJ2-5, with 11 bases identical to TRBD2. Germline CDR1 and CDR2: SGHVS and FQNEAQ. J was trimmed by 2 bases and V by 2 bases; bases with no gene match: 13. The CDR3 sequence is 19 residues long. As DNA, the CDR3 is TGTGCCAGCAGCTTAAGCGTCTATTCGGGACTAGCGGATCAAGAGACCCAGTACTTC. Amino acids: CASSLSVYSGLADQETQYF.

In this sample, this clonotype turned up a few times. The chain uses TRBV20-1 and TRBJ2-7, with 9 bases identical to TRBD1. This CDR3 has 13 amino acids. Trimming cost V 5 bases and J 4 bases; bases outside gene matches: 6. Germline V CDR1 and CDR2: DFQATT, SNEGSKA (reference sequence). Here the CDR3 DNA reads TGCAGTGCTCTCGGGACAGGGAATTACGAGCAGTACTTC. Translating it yields CSALGTGNYEQYF.

The V call is TRBV20-1, the J call TRBJ2-7, with 9 positions matching TRBD2. This CDR3 comprises 12 residues. Looked up from germline, CDR1 is DFQATT and CDR2 is SNEGSKA (reference sequence). Trimming removed 6 bases from V and 3 bases from J; junction bases left unmatched: 3. CDR3 residues: CSALTSGYEQYF. Here the CDR3 DNA reads TGCAGTGCCCTGACTAGCGGCTACGAGCAGTACTTC.

This clonotype was counted a few times. The chain combines TRBV27 with TRBJ1-2; weak D call: TRBD1 (5 bases). The V end lost 0 bases, the J end lost 5 bases, and 16 bases lay between the germline ends. The CDR3 extends over 16 amino acids. From germline, CDR1 is MNHEY and CDR2 SMNVEV (reference sequence). The CDR3 is CASSLSLGGGRYGYTF. The CDR3 coding sequence is TGTGCCAGCAGTTTATCCCTTGGCGGGGGGAGGTATGGCTACACCTTC.

V is TRBV6-1 and J is TRBJ2-1, with 10 bases that match TRBD1. Trimming cost V 6 bases and J 4 bases; bases outside gene matches: 6. This CDR3 contains 15 residues. Germline CDR1 is MNHNS and CDR2 is SASEGT. This CDR3 is CASRHDRGQYNEQFF. In DNA form, the CDR3 reads TGTGCCAGCAGACACGACAGGGGGCAGTACAATGAGCAGTTCTTC.

This clonotype has a handful of counts. This chain links TRBV20-1 with TRBJ2-3; D gene unclear. Trimming shortened V by 4 bases and J by 3 bases, and 5 bases separated the two germline ends. Per the germline V gene, CDR1 is DFQATT and CDR2 is SNEGSKA (reference sequence). The CDR3 runs 11 residues. CDR3 sequence reads: CSATTTDTQYF. The DNA for the CDR3 is TGCAGTGCTACCACTACAGATACGCAGTATTTT.

V gene TRBV28 combines with J gene TRBJ2-5, with D possibly being TRBD1 (6 bases). CDR3 size: 13 residues. V gave up 5 bases and J gave up 6 bases, with 13 bases separating them. Germline V CDR1 and CDR2: MDHEN, SYDVKM. Written as DNA, the CDR3 is TGTGCCAGCAGTCCGGACAGTGCGAAGACCCAGTACTTC. The encoded protein is CASSPDSAKTQYF. The variable domain in full, with the rest retrieved from reference TRBV28 and TRBJ2-5, is DVKVTQSSRYLVKRTGEKVFLECVQDMDHENMFWYRQDPGLGLRLIYFSYDVKMKEKGDIPEGYSVSREKKERFSLILESASTNQTSMYLCASSPDSAKTQYFGPGTRLLVL.

CDR3 coding DNA: TGCAGTGCGCGAGGTATCGGGCAGGTTACCTTCCGGGGTGAAAAACTGTTTTTT. Its protein product is CSARGIGQVTFRGEKLFF. The rearrangement links TRBV20-1 to TRBJ1-4; D remains ambiguous. Deletions cut 6 bases from V and 7 bases from J, with 30 bases between. Germline loops: CDR1 DFQATT, CDR2 SNEGSKA (reference sequence). CDR3 length: 18 amino acids.

Only a few counts were recorded for this clonotype. This sequence joins TRBV11-2 and TRBJ2-5; D may be TRBD1 (6 bases). The germline CDR1 and CDR2 sequences are SGHAT and FQNNGV. Trimming pared 4 bases from V and 2 bases from J, leaving 11 bases between. The CDR3 length is 14 residues. The CDR3 sequence is CASSSRTVQETQYF. CDR3 nucleotide sequence: TGTGCCAGCAGCTCCAGGACAGTACAAGAGACCCAGTACTTC.

The chain uses TRBV6-5 and TRBJ2-2; weak D call: TRBD1 (7 bases). CDR1 and CDR2 from the germline V gene are MNHEY and SVGAGI. The CDR3 is 17 amino acids. Trimming pared 4 bases from V and 1 base from J, leaving 16 bases between. The CDR3 nucleotides are TGTGCCAGCAGTTCTCCGCGGAGGGGGCTGAACACCGGGGAGCTGTTTTTT. Its translation: CASSSPRRGLNTGELFF.

There are many counts of this clonotype. The chain is built from TRBV6-1 and TRBJ2-3; TRBD2 matches 12 bases. J gave up 5 bases and V 5 bases, and 5 bases lay outside the gene matches. Germline CDR1 reads MNHNS; CDR2 reads SASEGT. The CDR3 extends over 15 amino acids. The CDR3 protein is CASSPPTSGRDTQYF. The CDR3, as DNA: TGTGCCAGCAGTCCGCCGACTAGCGGGAGAGATACGCAGTATTTT.

This clonotype was picked up a small number of times. The rearrangement links TRBV20-1 to TRBJ2-3; D call uncertain. This CDR3 region has 14 residues. Trimming took off 5 bases at V and 0 bases at J, with 12 bases between the two ends. Germline V gene sequence: CDR1 DFQATT, CDR2 SNEGSKA (reference sequence). As DNA, the CDR3 is TGCAGTGCTGCCAGGCCGGGTAGCACAGATACGCAGTATTTT. This gives the protein CSAARPGSTDTQYF.

This clonotype was counted a few times. The chain has TRBV18 and TRBJ1-3, with 7 nucleotides matching TRBD1. CDR1 KGHSH and CDR2 LQKENI come from the germline V gene. The V gene end was trimmed by 6 bases and the J gene end by 3 bases; junction bases not matched to a gene: 8. CDR3 length: 15 amino acids. The CDR3 coding sequence is TGTGCCAGCTCGAACAACCGACAGGGTGGAAACACCATATATTTT. Its protein product is CASSNNRQGGNTIYF.

The chain links TRBV3-1 to TRBJ1-6; 10 bases map to TRBD1. There are 14 residues in the CDR3. Germline CDR1 and CDR2: LGHDT and YNNKEL (reference sequence). After removal of 7 bases from V and 9 bases from J, the junction contained 6 bases not matched to a gene. CDR3 region: CASTPGQGFSPLHF. Here the CDR3 DNA reads TGTGCCAGCACCCCGGGACAGGGGTTTTCACCCCTCCACTTT.

The sample holds many counts of this clonotype. This sequence joins TRBV20-1 and TRBJ2-1; 8 positions agree with TRBD2. CDR1 is DFQATT, CDR2 SNEGSKA, per germline (reference sequence). The CDR3 is 12 residues long. Trimming at V came to 6 bases and at J to 4 bases, leaving 2 bases not matched to a gene. CDR3 in amino acids: CSAVAGYNEQFF. In DNA, the CDR3 is TGCAGTGCCGTAGCGGGATACAATGAGCAGTTCTTC.